This T cell receptor (beta chain) was obtained from a study of breast tumors, draining lymph nodes, adjacent tissues. The lymph nodes were axillary draining lymph nodes from breast cancer patients. This clonotype was counted only a few times. A much larger clone differs by one base, so this may be a read error. Via MiXCR, TCRdb re-called the multiplex PCR reads, giving one row per CDR3 protein. The table records around 110,000 distinct CDR3 sequences, about 29% of them present only once. The CDR3 totals 14 residues. V was pared by 4 bases and J by 4 bases, with 15 bases between. Germline V CDR1 and CDR2: SGHNT, YYREEE (reference sequence).

Input material: axillary lymph node tissue. The TCR comes from a female donor with breast cancer. Some clones in this sample may be carry-over from other donors' samples. This chain connects TRBV5-4 to TRBJ2-7; D possibly matches TRBD1 or TRBD2 (5 bases each). This chain's CDR3 is CASSLRDARYEQYF. CDR3 DNA sequence: TGTGCCAGCAGCCTTCGGGACGCCCGGTACGAGCAGTACTTC.